A single sample is the source of the 13 T cell receptor beta chains below, sequenced in a study of T cell repertoires in cytomegalovirus infection. TCRdb ran MiXCR on the reads and lists one entry per CDR3 protein. The table lists roughly 280,000 distinct CDR3 sequences, 22% of them singletons. Antigens for these TCRs are unknown. Sequencing was performed on cultured PBMCs, taken from culture after CMV antigen stimulation. Receptor source: a human donor in good health (CMV status not recorded). Some clones in this sample may be carry-over from other donors' samples.

The rearrangement joins TRBV7-3 to TRBJ2-5; D is undetermined. The CDR3 consists of 13 residues. The germline gives CDR1 SGHTA, CDR2 FQGTGA. V was clipped by 5 bases and J by 2 bases, with 9 bases between them. The CDR3 DNA reads as TGTGCCAGCAGCACGGACCCTCAAGAGACCCAGTACTTC. This translates into CASSTDPQETQYF.

This clonotype was seen only a few times. The chain employs TRBV6-2 or TRBV6-3 and TRBJ1-1; 8 bases are shared with TRBD1. Per the germline V gene, CDR1 is MNHEY and CDR2 is SVGEGT. The CDR3 is 19 residues long. V was clipped by 6 bases and J by 5 bases; unmatched bases: 23. The CDR3 loop is CASRVRPDRGNLGTTEAFF. CDR3 bases: TGTGCCAGCAGAGTTCGGCCCGACAGGGGCAATTTGGGTACGACTGAAGCTTTCTTT.

This sequence joins TRBV5-4 and TRBJ1-2; no definite D call. The length of the CDR3 is 13 residues. Germline lookup yields CDR1 SGHNT and CDR2 YYREEE (reference sequence). The V gene lost 5 bases and the J gene lost 2 bases, with 10 bases spanning the gap. The CDR3 coding sequence is TGTGCCAGCAGGGGGTGGGCCAACTATGGCTACACCTTC. Its translation is CASRGWANYGYTF.

This chain joins TRBV19 and TRBJ1-5, with 7 positions matching TRBD1. The germline V gene encodes CDR1 LNHDA and CDR2 SQIVND (reference sequence). This CDR3 is 15 amino acids long. J gave up 4 bases and V 3 bases, and 6 bases lay outside the gene matches. CDR3 coding DNA: TGTGCCAGTAGTATTGGGGACAGTGCTAATCAGCCCCAGCATTTT. Its translation is CASSIGDSANQPQHF.

This clonotype was detected a few times. V and J are TRBV7-2 and TRBJ2-1; 10 bases fit TRBD2. CDR1 SGHTA and CDR2 FQGNSA come from the germline V gene. This CDR3 spans 19 amino acids. Unmatched junction bases numbered 14, after V lost 5 bases and J lost 1 base. The CDR3 here is CASSHPRASGSGSYNEQFF. The CDR3 coding sequence is TGTGCCAGCAGCCACCCACGTGCTAGCGGGAGTGGGTCCTACAATGAGCAGTTCTTC.

Ten or more counts support this clonotype. This chain uses TRBV7-3 with TRBJ2-7; 11 bases match TRBD2. This CDR3 has 15 amino acids. With V trimmed by 5 bases and J by 1 base, 4 bases remained unmatched. The V gene's germline CDR1 is SGHTA and CDR2 FQGTGA. The CDR3 loop reads CASSGGTSGSYEQYF. The CDR3 DNA reads as TGTGCCAGCAGCGGAGGGACTAGCGGTTCCTACGAGCAGTACTTC.

This clonotype was found a few times. This rearrangement joins TRBV12-5 to TRBJ2-5, with a weak D call TRBD2 (5 bases). The CDR3 runs 15 residues. Germline V gives CDR1 LGHNT, CDR2 FRNRAP. The V gene lost 6 bases and the J gene lost 5 bases, with 19 bases spanning the gap. As DNA, the CDR3 is TGTGCTAGTGGCCCCCGGGATTCTCCCTGGGAGACCCAGTACTTC. It yields the protein CASGPRDSPWETQYF.

Note on this clonotype: Lacking the conserved final phenylalanine or tryptophan, this CDR3 likely reflects a read error. It is unclear where the CDR3 begins or ends on the DNA, so no DNA is shown, and the CDR3 is as TCRdb lists it. The chain employs TRBV7-2 and TRBJ2-1; TRBD2 reflects the table's D call only, with no check against the DNA. Germline loops: CDR1 SGHTA, CDR2 FQGNSA. The CDR3 extends over 14 residues, inclusive of both ends. The CDR3 loop reads CASSLSGRLKKEFI.

The chain links TRBV7-2 to TRBJ2-6; D gene uncertain. Germline CDR1 is SGHTA and CDR2 is FQGNSA. There are 15 residues in the CDR3. V was cut by 4 bases and J by 0 bases, with 7 bases left in between. Here the CDR3 DNA reads TGTGCCAGCAGCTGGGTCCACTCTGGGGCCAACGTCCTGACTTTC. Its protein product is CASSWVHSGANVLTF. Supplemented by reference TRBV7-2 and TRBJ2-6, the full variable domain reads GAGVSQSPSNKVTEKGKDVELRCDPISGHTALYWYRQSLGQGLEFLIYFQGNSAPDKSGLPSDRFSAERTGGSVSTLTIQRTQQEDSAVYLCASSWVHSGANVLTFGAGSRLTVL.

The J gene is TRBJ2-3, the V gene TRBV6-2 or TRBV6-3, with 8 bases identical to TRBD1. Germline V CDR1 and CDR2: MNHEY, SVGEGT. With 6 bases clipped from V and 0 bases from J, the junction kept 11 bases outside the gene matches. The CDR3 consists of 17 residues. Written as DNA, the CDR3 is TGTGCCAGCAGACCCGTGGGACAGGTGACTAGCACAGATACGCAGTATTTT. Translated, it gives CASRPVGQVTSTDTQYF.

The chain employs TRBV5-1 and TRBJ2-5; TRBD2 aligns across 9 bases. The junction had 5 bases not matched to a gene; V was cut back by 4 bases and J by 4 bases. The CDR3 is 14 amino acids. Germline V gene lookup returns CDR1 SGHRS and CDR2 YFSETQ. The CDR3 DNA is TGCGCCAGCAGCCCAGCGGGAGGCAGAGAGACCCAGTACTTC. Translated: CASSPAGGRETQYF.

This clonotype was seen more than once but under ten times. The rearrangement uses TRBV7-2 and TRBJ2-5; 13 bases align to TRBD2. V gave up 1 base and J gave up 4 bases; unmatched junction bases: 6. The germline gives CDR1 SGHTA, CDR2 FQGNSA. The CDR3 length is 17 residues. In DNA form, the CDR3 reads TGTGCCAGCAGCTTAGACCGGACTAGCGGGAGTGGAGAGACCCAGTACTTC. Encoded protein: CASSLDRTSGSGETQYF.

This clonotype was seen ten or more times. The genes are TRBV7-2 and TRBJ1-1; D is undetermined. Trimming cost V 4 bases and J 8 bases, with 8 bases left between them. Germline V gives CDR1 SGHTA, CDR2 FQGNSA. The CDR3 is made up of 11 amino acids. For the CDR3, the DNA is TGTGCCAGCAGCTCGCAGGAAGAAGCTTTCTTT. It translates to CASSSQEEAFF.